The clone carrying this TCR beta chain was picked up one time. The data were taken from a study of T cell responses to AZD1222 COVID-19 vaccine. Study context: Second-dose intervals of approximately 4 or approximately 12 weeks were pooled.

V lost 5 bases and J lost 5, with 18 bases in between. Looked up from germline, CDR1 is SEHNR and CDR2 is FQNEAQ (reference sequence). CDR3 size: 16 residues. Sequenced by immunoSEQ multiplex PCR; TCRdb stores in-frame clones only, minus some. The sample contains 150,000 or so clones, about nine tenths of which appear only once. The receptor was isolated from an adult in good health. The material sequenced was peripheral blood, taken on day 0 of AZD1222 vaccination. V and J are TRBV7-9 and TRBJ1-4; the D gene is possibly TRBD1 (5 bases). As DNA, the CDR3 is TGTGCCAGCAGCGAGGGGCAGATCTTCAAAAATGAAAAACTGTTTTTT. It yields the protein CASSEGQIFKNEKLFF.